These 14 T cell receptor beta chains were sequenced from one sample in a study of regulatory T cells in long-lasting Graves disease. Arm-PCR of CDR3 regions with iRepertoire HTBI primers generated TCR beta libraries. TCRdb re-derived calls from the multiplex PCR reads in MiXCR, one entry per CDR3 protein. The sample yields a few hundred thousand distinct CDR3 sequences, 12% seen once. Indicated time point: newly diagnosed GD, antithyroid drugs for less than 3 months. With RNA extracted from PBMCs as input, the TCR library was made. Separately, the same data were catalogued under a study of T cells in Graves' hyperthyroidism and ophthalmopathy.

This material consisted of peripheral blood mononuclear cells (PBMCs), taken at new diagnosis, from a patient treated with antithyroid drugs. The source is a woman aged 18-29 years with Graves disease.

The chain is built from TRBV20-1 and TRBJ2-2; 10 positions match TRBD2. Trimming removed 7 bases from V and 3 bases from J; junction bases left unmatched: 2. This CDR3 has 13 amino acids. CDR1 and CDR2 from the germline V gene are DFQATT and SNEGSKA (reference sequence). The CDR3 spells CSGGTSDTGELFF. The CDR3 DNA reads TGCAGTGGGGGGACTAGCGACACCGGGGAGCTGTTTTTT.

This clonotype was counted at least ten times. The V and J genes are TRBV5-1 and TRBJ2-7, with D possibly being TRBD2 (6 bases). Trimming left V 4 bases short and J 2 bases short, with 16 bases between. This CDR3 contains 15 residues. The germline V gene has CDR1 SGHRS and CDR2 YFSETQ. The CDR3 coding sequence is TGCGCCAGCAGCACCCACGGGGGAGGCCCCTACGAGCAGTACTTC. Translation: CASSTHGGGPYEQYF.

In its sample, this clonotype was seen many times. The chain combines TRBV2 with TRBJ1-6, with D hard to call. This CDR3 comprises 16 residues. Germline loops: CDR1 SNHLY, CDR2 FYNNEI. The V and J ends lost 2 bases and 10 bases respectively, with 18 bases between them. CDR3 coding DNA: TGTGCCAGCAGTGAAACCGTTACCCCCTTGGGATCACCCCTCCACTTT. Encoded protein: CASSETVTPLGSPLHF. Looking up the rest from reference TRBV2 and TRBJ1-6 gives the full variable domain: EPEVTQTPSHQVTQMGQEVILRCVPISNHLYFYWYRQILGQKVEFLVSFYNNEISEKSEIFDDQFSVERPDGSNFTLKIRSTKLEDSAMYFCASSETVTPLGSPLHFGNGTRLTVT.

This clonotype showed up just a few times. Germline is not matched at one junction end, which may reflect a read error. The chain has TRBV20-1 and TRBJ2-1; 10 bases are shared with TRBD2. The CDR3 runs 15 residues. The germline V gene encodes CDR1 DFQATT and CDR2 SNEGSKA (reference sequence). CDR3 amino acids: CNASSLAGPYNEQFF. The CDR3 DNA is TGCAATGCTAGCTCACTAGCGGGACCTTACAATGAGCAGTTCTTC.

The sample holds many counts of this clonotype. This chain joins TRBV18 and TRBJ1-5; D is uncertain. Deletions cut 0 bases from V and 3 bases from J, with 6 bases between. The CDR3 has 14 residues. Germline values: CDR1 KGHSH, CDR2 LQKENI. Here the CDR3 DNA reads TGTGCCAGCTCACCACCAAGTGCCAATCAGCCCCAGCATTTT. Encoded protein: CASSPPSANQPQHF.

This clonotype showed up many times. The chain links TRBV3-2 to TRBJ2-7; TRBD1, the table's D call, lacks a check against the DNA. TRBV3-2 is given as a pseudogene. There are 17 residues in the CDR3. CDR3 nucleotide sequence: TGTGCCAGCAGCCAATCCAAATCCAGGGGGCGAGTAAACGAGCAGTACGTC. Its protein product is CASSQSKSRGRVNEQYV.

In this sample, this clonotype turned up many times. This sequence joins TRBV19 and TRBJ2-1; D not resolved. This CDR3 contains 13 residues. The germline V and J ends were trimmed by 6 bases and 2 bases, with 8 bases remaining between them. Looked up from germline, CDR1 is LNHDA and CDR2 is SQIVND (reference sequence). CDR3 coding DNA: TGTGCCAGTAGCCCGGAACCCTACAATGAGCAGTTCTTC. This gives the protein CASSPEPYNEQFF.

This clonotype was seen more than once but under ten times. The genes are TRBV12-3 or TRBV12-4 and TRBJ2-5, with D tentatively TRBD1 (5 bases). Trimming removed 4 bases at V and 1 base at J, with 13 bases between. The CDR3 spans 15 residues. For the CDR3, the DNA is TGTGCCAGCAGTTCTCAAGGGGCGGTCCAAGAGACCCAGTACTTC. This translates into CASSSQGAVQETQYF.

This clonotype was picked up a small number of times. The V and J genes are TRBV28 and TRBJ2-2; TRBD2 agrees at 8 bases. Germline CDR1 is MDHEN and CDR2 is SYDVKM. The trim removed 2 bases at V and 5 bases at J, leaving 7 bases unmatched. This CDR3 spans 16 amino acids. CDR3 protein: CASSLPAGGPTGELFF. The CDR3 region has the DNA TGTGCCAGCAGTTTACCGGCGGGAGGCCCTACCGGGGAGCTGTTTTTT.

Ten or more counts support this clonotype. The rearrangement uses TRBV11-2 and TRBJ1-1; 8 nucleotides line up with TRBD1. CDR3 length: 15 amino acids. Germline V gene sequence: CDR1 SGHAT, CDR2 FQNNGV. After removal of 2 bases from V and 8 bases from J, the junction contained 10 bases not matched to a gene. CDR3 sequence reads: CASSLLGGTGGEAFF. The CDR3 DNA reads TGTGCCAGCAGCTTATTGGGGGGTACAGGGGGAGAAGCTTTCTTT.

The rearrangement joins TRBV29-1 to TRBJ1-2, with D perhaps TRBD1 (5 bases). The CDR3 length is 13 residues. The germline V gene encodes CDR1 SQVTM and CDR2 ANQGSEA. With 4 bases removed from V and 3 bases from J, the gap between germline ends came to 12 bases. The CDR3 DNA is TGCAGCGTTGGGGGCAGGTTCCACTATGGCTACACCTTC. Translating gives CSVGGRFHYGYTF.

The genes are TRBV5-1 and TRBJ1-6; a possible D gene is TRBD1 (5 bases). The CDR3 has 16 residues. CDR1 and CDR2 from the germline V gene are SGHRS and YFSETQ. Deletions cut 3 bases from V and 7 bases from J, with 17 bases between. In nucleotides, the CDR3 is TGCGCCAGCAGCTGGTACCTCAGGGCGGCGAATTCACCCCTCCACTTT. Residues: CASSWYLRAANSPLHF.

The genes are TRBV27 and TRBJ1-5; 9 bases fit TRBD1. CDR3 length equals 14 residues. Germline trimming cut 4 bases from V and 5 bases from J; bases unmatched to any gene: 3. CDR1 MNHEY and CDR2 SMNVEV come from the germline V gene (reference sequence). CDR3 loop: CASSWDRAYQPQHF. The CDR3 bases are TGTGCCAGCAGTTGGGACAGGGCTTATCAGCCCCAGCATTTT.

Many counts were recorded for this clonotype. The chain links TRBV27 to TRBJ2-7; 13 nucleotides line up with TRBD2. V lost 5 bases and J lost 4; bases outside the gene matches: 8. CDR3 size: 16 residues. Per germline, CDR1 MNHEY and CDR2 SMNVEV (reference sequence). The CDR3 is CASSPILAGGPYEQYF. In DNA, the CDR3 is TGTGCCAGCAGTCCGATACTAGCGGGAGGGCCGTACGAGCAGTACTTC.